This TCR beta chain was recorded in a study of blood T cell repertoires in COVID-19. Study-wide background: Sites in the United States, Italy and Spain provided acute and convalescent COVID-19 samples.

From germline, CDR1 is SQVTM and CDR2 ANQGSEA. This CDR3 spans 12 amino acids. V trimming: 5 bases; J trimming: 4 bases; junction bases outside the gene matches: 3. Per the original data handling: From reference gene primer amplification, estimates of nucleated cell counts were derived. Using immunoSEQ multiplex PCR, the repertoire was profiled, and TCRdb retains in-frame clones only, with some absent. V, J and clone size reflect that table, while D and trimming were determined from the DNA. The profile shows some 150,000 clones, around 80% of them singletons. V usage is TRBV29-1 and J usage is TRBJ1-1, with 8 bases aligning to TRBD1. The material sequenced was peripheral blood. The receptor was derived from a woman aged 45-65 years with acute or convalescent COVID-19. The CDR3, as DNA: TGCAGCGTTACAGGGGGGAGCACTGAAGCTTTCTTT. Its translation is CSVTGGSTEAFF. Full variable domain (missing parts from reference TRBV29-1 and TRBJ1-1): SAVISQKPSRDICQRGTSLTIQCQVDSQVTMMFWYRQQPGQSLTLIATANQGSEATYESGFVIDKFPISRPNLTFSTLTVSNMSPEDSSIYLCSVTGGSTEAFFGQGTRLTVV.